The entry that follows covers one TCR beta chain sequence. With V trimmed by 0 bases and J by 5 bases, 7 bases remained unmatched. Per germline, CDR1 LGHNA and CDR2 YSLEER. This CDR3 contains 17 residues. The participants were between roughly 18 and 89 years old and came from under 25 US areas. Allocation to cohorts depended on clinical history reported by the participants. Cohort 3 recovery required two negative PCRs, clearance, or symptom resolution. Some clones are missing from TCRdb's copy, which holds only in-frame ones; the method was immunoSEQ multiplex PCR. Of approximately 130,000 clones detected, roughly 90% appear once; the ten largest clones hold about 2.5%. The data derive from a study of blood T cell repertoires in COVID-19. Study overall: The United States, Italy and Spain were the sources of the acute and convalescent COVID-19 samples.

The rearrangement uses TRBV4-3 and TRBJ2-5; 12 nucleotides agree with TRBD2. Input material: PBMCs or T cells enriched from blood (not recorded which). This receptor was taken from a woman aged 50 to 60 who had recovered from COVID-19. DNA of the CDR3: TGCGCCAGCAGCCAAGATAGGGCTAGCGGGGGGGAGGAGACCCAGTACTTC. As protein: CASSQDRASGGEETQYF.